This TCR beta chain was obtained from a study of control samples from healthy donors and cancer patients. The protocol was immunoSEQ multiplex PCR, while the TCRdb copy is restricted to in-frame clones and leaves out a portion. The repertoire includes roughly 45,000 clones, roughly 92% of them detected once, and roughly 0.8% sits in the top ten. Germline values: CDR1 MNHNS, CDR2 SASEGT. The CDR3 contains 17 residues. The junction had 11 bases not matched to a gene; V was cut back by 2 bases and J by 3 bases. The TCR originated in a man aged 25-45 years with colorectal cancer. This chain uses TRBV6-1 with TRBJ2-3, with TRBD2 identical over 7 bases. Sequenced: PBMCs. The CDR3 loop is CASSEMRLAVGTDTQYF. The DNA for the CDR3 is TGTGCCAGCAGTGAAATGAGGCTAGCGGTCGGTACAGATACGCAGTATTTT.